These 8 T cell receptor beta chains were all obtained from the same sample, sequenced in a study of blood T cell repertoires in COVID-19 (dated by TCRdb to 2019 to 2021). The library was built by means of the immunoSEQ multiplex PCR assay. This is the immuneACCESS table as TCRdb keeps it, with only in-frame sequences that have V and J called. A part of the clones is gone; compared with another copy, unresolved V genes explain less than half, and the rest is unexplained. For this sample there are about 100,000 clones; about nine tenths appear just once. The top ten constitute about 2.2% of the sample. The sequenced sample consisted of peripheral blood. These TCRs come from a man between 45 and 60 years old with active COVID-19.

The count of this clone is one. J is TRBJ2-3 and V is TRBV7-2; tentatively, D is TRBD2 (6 bases). Trimming left V 1 base short and J 6 bases short, with 14 bases between. Germline loops: CDR1 SGHTA, CDR2 FQGNSA. The CDR3 totals 15 residues. DNA of the CDR3: TGTGCCAGCAGCTTAGAATCCAGGGAGGTTGATACGCAGTATTTT. This encodes CASSLESREVDTQYF.

V is TRBV1 and J is TRBJ2-7; TRBD2, as called in the table, went unchecked against the DNA. TRBV1 is described as a pseudogene. The CDR3 sequence is 19 residues long. The CDR3 sequence is CTSSPRDTRFLAGGCEQYV. DNA of the CDR3: TGCACCAGCAGCCCACGGGACACCCGATTTTTGGCGGGAGGGTGCGAGCAGTACGTC.

The V and J genes are TRBV12-3 or TRBV12-4 and TRBJ1-3; maybe TRBD1 (6 bases). The V and J ends lost 10 bases and 0 bases respectively, with 10 bases between them. The CDR3 extends over 13 amino acids. CDR3 nucleotide sequence: TGTGCCACCAACAGGGACTCTGGAAACACCATATATTTT. Protein: CATNRDSGNTIYF.

The rearrangement links TRBV5-1 to TRBJ1-2; a possible D gene is TRBD1 (5 bases). V was cut by 2 bases and J by 2 bases, with 10 bases left in between. Germline values: CDR1 SGHRS, CDR2 YFSETQ. The CDR3 contains 14 residues. The CDR3 protein is CASSLDSQNYGYTF. The CDR3 DNA reads as TGCGCCAGCAGCTTAGACAGCCAGAACTATGGCTACACCTTC.

This clone appeared a few times. The chain has TRBV5-1 and TRBJ1-2; no clear D gene. V was trimmed by 0 bases and J by 3 bases, leaving 9 bases between them. Germline CDR1 is SGHRS and CDR2 is YFSETQ. The CDR3 runs to 14 residues. The DNA for the CDR3 is TGCGCCAGCAGCTTGGGTGGAGCCTACTATGGCTACACCTTC. Amino acids: CASSLGGAYYGYTF.

The chain carries TRBV21-1 and TRBJ1-4; the table names TRBD1, a call not compared with the DNA. TRBV21-1 is given as a pseudogene. The CDR3 runs to 14 residues. The CDR3 is CASRNRGPNEKLFF. Written as DNA, the CDR3 is TGTGCCAGCCGAAACAGGGGGCCTAATGAAAAACTGTTTTTT.

As DNA, the CDR3 is TGTGCCAGCAGCTTACTCGTGCCGGGAGGGACCCACTACGAGCAGTACGTC. Its protein product is CASSLLVPGGTHYEQYV. This chain uses TRBV7-8 with TRBJ2-7; 8 positions match TRBD2. V gave up 2 bases and J gave up 3 bases; unmatched junction bases: 12. CDR3 length: 17 residues. Per the germline V gene, CDR1 is SGHVS and CDR2 is FQNEAQ.

This rearrangement joins TRBV19 to TRBJ2-2, with TRBD1 matching 10 bases. The V gene's germline CDR1 is LNHDA and CDR2 SQIVND (reference sequence). The CDR3 spans 16 residues. V trimming: 9 bases; J trimming: 2 bases; junction bases outside the gene matches: 9. The CDR3 spells CASKLTGGINTGELFF. CDR3 DNA sequence: TGTGCCAGCAAATTGACAGGGGGCATTAACACCGGGGAGCTGTTTTTT.